These T cell receptor beta chains were read from a single sample in a study of T cell responses to AZD1222 COVID-19 vaccine. Generated by immunoSEQ multiplex PCR, the TCRdb table keeps only in-frame clones and is missing some. The sample carries some 140,000 clones, more than 90% recorded once. Material: peripheral blood, obtained 28 days after the second AZD1222 dose. The receptors derive from an adult who received the AZD1222 COVID-19 vaccine. Each CDR3 is given with its conserved first and last residue. D genes are given only for firm matches. Where a row states a size, it is once, few, many or the class of an expanded clone; other rows omit it.

CDR3	DNA	V	J	D	size
CASSDQDRGGTEAFF	TGTGCCAGCTCAGATCAGGACAGGGGAGGCACTGAAGCTTTCTTT	TRBV18	TRBJ1-1	TRBD1	.
CASSTWTPGEEKLFF	TGTGCCAGCAGTACCTGGACCCCCGGGGAGGAAAAACTGTTTTTT	TRBV27	TRBJ1-4	.	.
CASQDRGEGEKLFF	TGTGCCAGCCAGGACAGGGGAGAGGGGGAAAAACTGTTTTTT	TRBV25-1	TRBJ1-4	TRBD1	.
CASSQDLGSAFGKLFF	TGCGCCAGCAGCCAAGATCTGGGCAGCGCCTTCGGAAAACTGTTTTTT	TRBV4-1	TRBJ1-4	.	.
CASRHPGLASYNEQFF	TGTGCCAGCAGACACCCGGGACTAGCCTCCTACAATGAGCAGTTCTTC	TRBV7-3	TRBJ2-1	TRBD2	.
CASRKTGETEAFF	TGTGCCAGCAGGAAAACAGGGGAGACTGAAGCTTTCTTT	TRBV27	TRBJ1-1	TRBD1	.
CASSQGQRGPAYNEQFF	TGCGCCAGCAGCCAAGGTCAGCGGGGACCCGCCTACAATGAGCAGTTCTTC	TRBV4-1	TRBJ2-1	TRBD2	once
CASSYAGGNQETQYF	TGTGCCAGCAGTTATGCGGGAGGGAACCAAGAGACCCAGTACTTC	TRBV6-5	TRBJ2-5	TRBD2	.
CASSVGGGGLNSPLHF	TGTGCCAGCAGCGTAGGGGGAGGGGGTCTTAATTCACCCCTCCACTTT	TRBV9	TRBJ1-6	.	.
CASSLANGPQHF	TGTGCCAGCAGCTTGGCCAATGGGCCCCAGCATTTT	TRBV11-2	TRBJ1-5	.	few
CASSLQPGPLEKLFF	TGTGCCAGCAGCTTGCAACCGGGACCCCTAGAAAAACTGTTTTTT	TRBV7-3	TRBJ1-4	.	.
CASSPGQGNEKLFF	TGCGCCAGCAGTCCGGGACAGGGTAATGAAAAACTGTTTTTT	TRBV5-1	TRBJ1-4	TRBD1	.